One and the same sample provided the 24 T cell receptor beta chains below, sequenced in a study of regulatory and conventional T cells in RAG deficiency. Produced via immunoSEQ multiplex PCR; TCRdb's table is partial and in-frame only. The sample holds around 33,000 clones, more than 80% seen once. In addition, the sample was reused for a study of regulatory T cells. That report adds: Primers: 52 TRBV forward and 13 TRBJ reverse.

The sequencing input was CD8+ T cells sorted from blood. The origin of the receptors is a human donor in good health.

The V and J genes are TRBV29-1 and TRBJ2-7; TRBD2 aligns across 9 bases. The CDR3 covers 16 residues. With 5 bases clipped from V and 5 bases from J, the junction kept 16 bases outside the gene matches. The germline V gene has CDR1 SQVTM and CDR2 ANQGSEA. In DNA, the CDR3 is TGCAGCGTTCTAAAGCTGACTAGCGGTCCTCTAGACGAGCAGTACTTC. Protein product: CSVLKLTSGPLDEQYF.

This clone appeared once. V is TRBV5-4 and J is TRBJ1-2; unclear D gene. This CDR3 is 16 amino acids long. Deletions cut 7 bases from V and 4 bases from J, with 23 bases between. Per the germline V gene, CDR1 is SGHNT and CDR2 is YYREEE (reference sequence). The CDR3, as DNA: TGTGCCAGCCAATCGTCCTTACCAGGAAAGACCTATGGCTACACCTTC. As protein: CASQSSLPGKTYGYTF.

The chain recombines TRBV6-6 with TRBJ2-3; D gene ambiguous. In germline, CDR1 is MNHNY, CDR2 SVGAGI (reference sequence). This CDR3 comprises 14 residues. V gave up 2 bases and J gave up 1 base, with 7 bases separating them. In nucleotides, the CDR3 is TGTGCCAGCAGTTACCGCGTCGGCACAGATACGCAGTATTTT. It translates to CASSYRVGTDTQYF.

A remark on this clone: At the DNA level, this CDR3 is encoded by other sequences in the same sample as well. This chain joins TRBV19 and TRBJ2-1; 7 bases match TRBD1. The V segment lost 5 bases and the J segment 0 bases; nucleotides outside the gene matches: 4. Per germline, CDR1 LNHDA and CDR2 SQIVND (reference sequence). The CDR3 length is 15 residues. CDR3 amino acids: CASSSGGNSYNEQFF. The CDR3 DNA is TGTGCCAGTAGTTCAGGGGGTAACTCCTACAATGAGCAGTTCTTC.

V usage is TRBV19 and J usage is TRBJ1-6; 7 nucleotides agree with TRBD1. The V and J ends lost 9 bases and 8 bases, in that order; junction bases with no gene match: 7. Per germline, CDR1 LNHDA and CDR2 SQIVND (reference sequence). The CDR3 loop spans 13 amino acids. The CDR3 protein is CASHRGSYSPLHF. Written as DNA, the CDR3 is TGTGCCAGCCACAGGGGCAGTTATTCACCCCTCCACTTT.

The rearrangement links TRBV6-5 to TRBJ2-7; D may correspond to TRBD1 or TRBD2 (6 bases each). The CDR3 has 14 residues. V lost 6 bases to trimming and J lost 4 bases, with 16 bases between them. Germline CDR1 reads MNHEY; CDR2 reads SVGAGI. The CDR3, as DNA: TGTGCCAGCAGCACCGGGGGCCTGACATACGAGCAGTACTTC. Translation gives CASSTGGLTYEQYF.

The rearrangement links TRBV27 to TRBJ2-1; 12 nucleotides line up with TRBD2. Germline values: CDR1 MNHEY, CDR2 SMNVEV (reference sequence). V was pared by 8 bases and J by 6 bases, with 8 bases of the junction left unmatched. CDR3 length: 15 residues. CDR3 nucleotides: TGTGCCAGCGGAACATCTAGCGGGAGGGGCAATGAGCAGTTCTTC. Protein product: CASGTSSGRGNEQFF.

The CDR3 is CASSLSGGAVTDTQYF. The CDR3 coding sequence is TGTGCCAGCAGTTTATCGGGAGGCGCTGTCACAGATACGCAGTATTTT. The rearrangement uses TRBV27 and TRBJ2-3, with D possibly matching TRBD2 (6 bases). Germline CDR1 MNHEY, CDR2 SMNVEV (reference sequence). This CDR3 is built from 16 residues. V shed 0 bases and J shed 2 bases, with 12 bases lying between them.

The V and J genes are TRBV30 and TRBJ1-4; D not certain. Germline V gene lookup returns CDR1 GTSNPN and CDR2 SVGIG (reference sequence). This CDR3 has 13 amino acids. V was trimmed by 3 bases and J by 6 bases, leaving 11 bases between them. The CDR3 loop is CAWRTVSHEKLFF. CDR3 DNA: TGTGCCTGGAGAACAGTGTCGCATGAAAAACTGTTTTTT.

This chain joins TRBV9 and TRBJ2-3; tentative D call: TRBD2 (6 bases). Germline CDR1 reads SGDLS; CDR2 reads YYNGEE. Trimming stripped 3 bases from V and 0 bases from J, with 14 bases between. The CDR3 has 16 amino acids. CDR3 coding DNA: TGTGCCAGCAGCGCCGGGCTAGCGACCAGCACAGATACGCAGTATTTT. It encodes CASSAGLATSTDTQYF.

This clone appeared a single time. The rearrangement joins TRBV6-4 to TRBJ1-6; D is undetermined. Germline V gene lookup returns CDR1 MRHNA and CDR2 SNTAGT. V lost 7 bases and J 0 bases, leaving 16 bases between the germline ends. CDR3 size: 17 residues. The CDR3 here is CASNPGPRSSYNSPLHF. CDR3 in DNA: TGTGCCAGCAACCCCGGACCGAGGAGCTCCTATAATTCACCCCTCCACTTT.

This rearrangement joins TRBV28 to TRBJ2-2, with D unclear. This CDR3 is built from 14 residues. Trimming cost V 2 bases and J 2 bases, with 6 bases left between them. From germline, CDR1 is MDHEN and CDR2 SYDVKM. The CDR3 DNA is TGTGCCAGCAGTTTAAACTTAAACACCGGGGAGCTGTTTTTT. Amino acids: CASSLNLNTGELFF.

V is TRBV4-1 and J is TRBJ2-5, with 7 bases matching TRBD2. The germline V gene encodes CDR1 MGHRA and CDR2 YSYEKL. The length of the CDR3 is 16 residues. V was pared by 1 base and J by 2 bases, with 7 bases of the junction left unmatched. The CDR3 here is CASSQGGTNLQETQYF. DNA for the CDR3: TGCGCCAGCAGCCAAGGCGGGACTAATTTACAAGAGACCCAGTACTTC.

The chain links TRBV30 to TRBJ2-1; 7 bases align to TRBD2. Germline V lookup: CDR1 GTSNPN, CDR2 SVGIG (reference sequence). The ends lost 4 bases at V and 3 bases at J; junction bases unmatched: 12. CDR3 length: 16 amino acids. The CDR3 DNA reads TGTGCCTGGAAATTTGGGAGGGCAGGACGCTACAATGAGCAGTTCTTC. Translated: CAWKFGRAGRYNEQFF.

In DNA, the CDR3 is TGTGCCATCAGTGACGGCGATTTCTCTGAGGGGAAGAATGAGCAGTTCTTC. As protein: CAISDGDFSEGKNEQFF. This rearrangement joins TRBV10-3 to TRBJ2-1; D is perhaps TRBD1 or TRBD2 (5 bases each). The CDR3 totals 17 residues. The ends were cut back, 3 bases at V and 7 bases at J, with 22 bases in the middle. Germline CDR1 reads ENHRY; CDR2 reads SYGVKD.

The rearrangement links TRBV11-2 to TRBJ2-7; D ambiguous. The germline V gene has CDR1 SGHAT and CDR2 FQNNGV. V gave up 4 bases and J gave up 5 bases, with 6 bases separating them. The CDR3 contains 11 residues. The CDR3, as DNA: TGTGCCAGCAGCTCCCGGAACGAGCAGTACTTC. Protein product: CASSSRNEQYF.

This chain uses TRBV6-5 with TRBJ2-3; D is uncertain. CDR1 and CDR2 (germline): MNHEY, SVGAGI. V lost 2 bases, J lost 0 bases, and 9 bases lay in between. The CDR3 is made up of 15 amino acids. The CDR3 is CASSYGETSTDTQYF. The CDR3, as DNA: TGTGCCAGCAGTTACGGAGAGACTAGCACAGATACGCAGTATTTT.

This clone was recorded only once. The rearrangement uses TRBV5-1 and TRBJ2-2; D is uncertain. There are 11 residues in the CDR3. Per the germline V gene, CDR1 is SGHRS and CDR2 is YFSETQ. V dropped 4 bases and J dropped 5 bases, with 3 bases sitting between them. The CDR3 DNA reads TGCGCCAGCAGCGGTACCGGGGAGCTGTTTTTT. Its protein is CASSGTGELFF.

The rearrangement joins TRBV11-2 to TRBJ2-3; no definite D call. V lost 2 bases, J lost 0 bases, and 9 bases lay in between. Germline CDR1 is SGHAT and CDR2 is FQNNGV. The CDR3 contains 15 residues. The CDR3, as DNA: TGTGCCAGCAGCTTAATGGGAACTAGCACAGATACGCAGTATTTT. Encoded protein: CASSLMGTSTDTQYF.

This clone was seen a single time. The gene calls are TRBV7-3 and TRBJ1-1; D not certain. The CDR3 is 15 amino acids. V was pared by 5 bases and J by 0 bases, with 13 bases between. In germline, CDR1 is SGHTA, CDR2 FQGTGA. The CDR3 nucleotides are TGTGCCAGCAGCCACGGGTCCGGAATGAACACTGAAGCTTTCTTT. Translated, it gives CASSHGSGMNTEAFF.

The V gene is TRBV7-9, the J gene TRBJ1-1, with D uncertain. CDR3 length: 13 residues. The V gene lost 1 base and the J gene lost 6 bases, with 9 bases spanning the gap. CDR1 and CDR2 (germline): SEHNR, FQNEAQ (reference sequence). The CDR3 is CASSLVSDSEAFF. The CDR3 nucleotides are TGTGCCAGCAGCTTAGTTAGCGATTCTGAAGCTTTCTTT.

The V gene is TRBV6-1, the J gene TRBJ1-1, with D unresolved. The V and J ends lost 1 base and 1 base respectively, with 4 bases between them. The CDR3 totals 13 residues. CDR1 is MNHNS, CDR2 SASEGT, per germline. The chain's CDR3 is CASSEGGNTEAFF. The CDR3 DNA reads as TGTGCCAGCAGTGAAGGTGGGAACACTGAAGCTTTCTTT.

This chain joins TRBV6-5 and TRBJ2-2; D remains unclear. This CDR3 contains 14 residues. V shed 7 bases and J shed 0 bases, with 9 bases lying between them. CDR1 is MNHEY, CDR2 SVGAGI, per germline. The CDR3 region has the DNA TGTGCCAGCACGGCAGGAACGAACACCGGGGAGCTGTTTTTT. Amino acids: CASTAGTNTGELFF.

This rearrangement joins TRBV6-1 to TRBJ1-2; TRBD1 might be the D (5 bases). This CDR3 is built from 17 residues. Germline assignment: CDR1 MNHNS and CDR2 SASEGT. V was cut by 2 bases and J by 5 bases, with 21 bases left in between. CDR3 sequence: CASSELGVGQVGYGYTF. For the CDR3, the DNA is TGTGCCAGCAGTGAATTGGGGGTGGGCCAGGTTGGTTATGGCTACACCTTC.